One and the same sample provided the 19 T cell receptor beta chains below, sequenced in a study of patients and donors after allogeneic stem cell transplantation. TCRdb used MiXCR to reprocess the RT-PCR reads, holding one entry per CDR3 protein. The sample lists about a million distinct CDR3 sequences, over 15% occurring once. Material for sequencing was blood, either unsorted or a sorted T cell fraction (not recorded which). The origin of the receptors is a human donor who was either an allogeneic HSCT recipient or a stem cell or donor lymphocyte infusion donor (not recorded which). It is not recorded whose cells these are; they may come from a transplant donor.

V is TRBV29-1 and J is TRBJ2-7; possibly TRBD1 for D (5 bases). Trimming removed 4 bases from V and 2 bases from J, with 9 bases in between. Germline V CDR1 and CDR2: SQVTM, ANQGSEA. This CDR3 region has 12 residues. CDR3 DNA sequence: TGCAGCGTTGTCAGGGAAGCCTACGAGCAGTACTTC. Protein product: CSVVREAYEQYF.

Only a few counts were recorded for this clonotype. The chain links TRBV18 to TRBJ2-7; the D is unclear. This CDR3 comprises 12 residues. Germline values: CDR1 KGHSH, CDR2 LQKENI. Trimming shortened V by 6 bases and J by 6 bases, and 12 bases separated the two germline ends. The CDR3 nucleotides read TGTGCCAGCTCCCCCATCTCGGGCGAGCAGTACTTC. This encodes CASSPISGEQYF.

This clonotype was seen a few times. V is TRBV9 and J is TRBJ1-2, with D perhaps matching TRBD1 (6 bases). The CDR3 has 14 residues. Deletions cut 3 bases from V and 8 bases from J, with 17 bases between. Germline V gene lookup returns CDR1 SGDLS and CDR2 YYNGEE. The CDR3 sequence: CASSARFRGRGYTF. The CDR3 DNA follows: TGTGCCAGCAGCGCCCGTTTCAGGGGTCGGGGCTACACCTTC.

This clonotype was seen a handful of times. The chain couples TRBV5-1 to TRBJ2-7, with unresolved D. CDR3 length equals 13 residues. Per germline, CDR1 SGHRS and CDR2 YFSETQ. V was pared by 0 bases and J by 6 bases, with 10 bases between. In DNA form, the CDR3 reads TGCGCCAGCAGCTTGGTGTCGGCAGTCGAGCAGTACTTC. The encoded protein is CASSLVSAVEQYF.

The CDR3: CATSGGRNYGYTF. The CDR3 DNA reads TGTGCCACCAGTGGGGGCCGTAACTATGGCTACACCTTC. The V and J genes are TRBV24-1 and TRBJ1-2; the D gene is possibly TRBD1 (5 bases). Germline V gene lookup returns CDR1 KGHDR and CDR2 SFDVKD. This CDR3 contains 13 residues. The ends were cut back, 5 bases at V and 1 base at J, with 7 bases in the middle.

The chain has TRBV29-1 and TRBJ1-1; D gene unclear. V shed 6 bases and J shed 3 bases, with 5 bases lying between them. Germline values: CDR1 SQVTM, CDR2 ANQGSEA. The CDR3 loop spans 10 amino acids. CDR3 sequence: CSVRHTEAFF. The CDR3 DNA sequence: TGCAGCGTGCGGCACACTGAAGCTTTCTTT.

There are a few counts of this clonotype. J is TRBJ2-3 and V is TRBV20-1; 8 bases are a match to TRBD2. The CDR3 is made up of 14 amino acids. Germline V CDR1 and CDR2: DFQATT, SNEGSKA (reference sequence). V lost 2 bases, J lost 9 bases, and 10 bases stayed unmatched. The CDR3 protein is CSARRRGASETQYF. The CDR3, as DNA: TGCAGTGCTAGACGGCGGGGGGCCTCGGAGACGCAGTATTTT.

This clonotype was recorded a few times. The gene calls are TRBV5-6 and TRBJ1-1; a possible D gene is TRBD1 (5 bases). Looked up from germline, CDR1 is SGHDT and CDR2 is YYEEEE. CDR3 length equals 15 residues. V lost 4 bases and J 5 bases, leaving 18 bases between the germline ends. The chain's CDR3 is CASSPANQGGTEAFF. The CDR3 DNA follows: TGTGCCAGCAGCCCAGCTAACCAGGGTGGTACTGAAGCTTTCTTT. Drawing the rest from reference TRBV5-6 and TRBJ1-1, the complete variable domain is DAGVTQSPTHLIKTRGQQVTLRCSPKSGHDTVSWYQQALGQGPQFIFQYYEEEERQRGNFPDRFSGHQFPNYSSELNVNALLLGDSALYLCASSPANQGGTEAFFGQGTRLTVV.

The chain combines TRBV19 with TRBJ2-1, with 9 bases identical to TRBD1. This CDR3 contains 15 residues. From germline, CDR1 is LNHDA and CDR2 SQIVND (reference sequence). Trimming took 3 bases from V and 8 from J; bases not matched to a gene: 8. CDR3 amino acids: CASSMAGTGSHEQFF. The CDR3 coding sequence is TGTGCCAGTAGTATGGCCGGGACAGGGTCGCATGAGCAGTTCTTC.

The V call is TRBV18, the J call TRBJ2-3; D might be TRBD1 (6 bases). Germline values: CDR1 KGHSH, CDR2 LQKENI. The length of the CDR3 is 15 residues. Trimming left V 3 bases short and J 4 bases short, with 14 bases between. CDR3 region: CASSPVRGPADTQYF. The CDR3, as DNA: TGTGCCAGCTCACCGGTCAGGGGCCCGGCAGATACGCAGTATTTT. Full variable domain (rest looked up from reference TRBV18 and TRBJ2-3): NAGVMQNPRHLVRRRGQEARLRCSPMKGHSHVYWYRQLPEEGLKFMVYLQKENIIDESGMPKERFSAEFPKEGPSILRIQQVVRGDSAAYFCASSPVRGPADTQYFGPGTRLTVL.

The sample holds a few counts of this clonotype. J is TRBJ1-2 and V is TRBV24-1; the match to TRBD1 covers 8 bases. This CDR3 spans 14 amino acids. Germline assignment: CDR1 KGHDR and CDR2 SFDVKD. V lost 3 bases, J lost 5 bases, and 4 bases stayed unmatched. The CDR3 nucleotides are TGTGCCACCAGTGATCGACAGGGGACATATGGCTACACCTTC. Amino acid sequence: CATSDRQGTYGYTF.

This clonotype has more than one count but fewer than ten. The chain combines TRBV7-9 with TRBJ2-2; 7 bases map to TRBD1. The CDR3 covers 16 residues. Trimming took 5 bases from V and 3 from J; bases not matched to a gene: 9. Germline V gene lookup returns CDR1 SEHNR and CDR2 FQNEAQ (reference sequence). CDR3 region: CASSPLTGADTGELFF. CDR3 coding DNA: TGTGCCAGCAGCCCCTTAACAGGGGCGGACACCGGGGAGCTGTTTTTT.

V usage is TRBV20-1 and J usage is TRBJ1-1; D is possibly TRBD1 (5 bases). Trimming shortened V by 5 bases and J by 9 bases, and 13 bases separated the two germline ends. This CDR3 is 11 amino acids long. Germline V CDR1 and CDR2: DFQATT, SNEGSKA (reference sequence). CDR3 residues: CSAAKRDQAFF. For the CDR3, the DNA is TGCAGTGCTGCGAAGAGGGACCAAGCTTTCTTT.

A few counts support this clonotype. The CDR3 DNA reads TGTGCCAGCAGCTTTGGGACTAGCGGGAGGGCCGGTGCCAAAAACATTCAGTACTTC. Translating it yields CASSFGTSGRAGAKNIQYF. This sequence joins TRBV7-8 and TRBJ2-4; TRBD2 agrees at 16 bases. V was pared by 3 bases and J by 1 base, with 6 bases of the junction left unmatched. The CDR3 consists of 19 residues. CDR1 and CDR2 from the germline V gene are SGHVS and FQNEAQ.

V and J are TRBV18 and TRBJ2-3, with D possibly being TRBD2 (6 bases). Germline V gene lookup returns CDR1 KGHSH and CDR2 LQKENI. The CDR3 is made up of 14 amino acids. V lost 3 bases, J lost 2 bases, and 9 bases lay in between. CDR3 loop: CASSPKRATDTQYF. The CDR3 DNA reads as TGTGCCAGCTCACCGAAGCGGGCCACAGATACGCAGTATTTT.

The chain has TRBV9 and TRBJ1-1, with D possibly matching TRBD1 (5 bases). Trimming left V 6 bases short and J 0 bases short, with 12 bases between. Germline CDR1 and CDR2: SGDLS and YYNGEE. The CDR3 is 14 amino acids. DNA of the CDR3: TGTGCCAGCAACCGGGACCCTGTGAACACTGAAGCTTTCTTT. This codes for CASNRDPVNTEAFF.

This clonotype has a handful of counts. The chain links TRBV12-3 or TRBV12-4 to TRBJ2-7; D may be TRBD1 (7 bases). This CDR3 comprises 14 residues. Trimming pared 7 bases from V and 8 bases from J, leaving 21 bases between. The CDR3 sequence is CASTRGTAESKQYF. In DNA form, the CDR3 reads TGTGCCAGCACCCGCGGGACAGCGGAGAGTAAGCAGTACTTC.

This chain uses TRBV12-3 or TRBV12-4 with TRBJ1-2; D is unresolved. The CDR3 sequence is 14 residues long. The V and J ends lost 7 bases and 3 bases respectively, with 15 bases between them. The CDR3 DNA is TGTGCCAGCAACCCCCGGGCGGGTGACTATGGCTACACCTTC. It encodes CASNPRAGDYGYTF.

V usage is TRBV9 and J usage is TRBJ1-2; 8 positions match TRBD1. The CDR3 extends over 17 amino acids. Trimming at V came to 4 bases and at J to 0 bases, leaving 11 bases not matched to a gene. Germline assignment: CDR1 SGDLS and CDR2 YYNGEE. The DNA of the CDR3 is TGTGCCAGCAGCTCGACTGCAGGGGGCCCTTCTAACTATGGCTACACCTTC. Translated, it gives CASSSTAGGPSNYGYTF.